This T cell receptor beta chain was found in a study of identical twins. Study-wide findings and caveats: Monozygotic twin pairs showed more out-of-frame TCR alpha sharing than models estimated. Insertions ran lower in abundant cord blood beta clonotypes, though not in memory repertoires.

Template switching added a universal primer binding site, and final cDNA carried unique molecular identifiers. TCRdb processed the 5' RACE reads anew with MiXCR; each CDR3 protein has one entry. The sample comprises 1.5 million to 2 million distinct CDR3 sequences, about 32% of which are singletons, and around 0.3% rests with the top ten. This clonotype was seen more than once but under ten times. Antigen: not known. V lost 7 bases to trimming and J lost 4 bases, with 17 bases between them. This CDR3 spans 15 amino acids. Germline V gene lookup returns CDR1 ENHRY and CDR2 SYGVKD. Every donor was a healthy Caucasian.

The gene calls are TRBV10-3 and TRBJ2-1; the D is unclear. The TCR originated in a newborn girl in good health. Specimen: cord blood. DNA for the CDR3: TGTGCCATCAAGAAAACCCAAGTAGATTACAATGAGCAGTTCTTC. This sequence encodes CAIKKTQVDYNEQFF.